This T cell receptor beta chain was recovered during a study of cytotoxic CD8 clonotypes in ibrutinib-treated CLL. This clone was counted only a few times. Its antigen remains unknown. Extraction of around 2 micrograms of genomic DNA from cryopreserved PBMCs supplied material for TCR beta libraries. This CDR3 has 13 amino acids. The V segment lost 4 bases and the J segment 5 bases; nucleotides outside the gene matches: 3. Germline V CDR1 and CDR2: MNHEY, SMNVEV (reference sequence). Sequencing used immunoSEQ multiplex PCR; TCRdb keeps in-frame clones, though not all of them. Of a few hundred thousand clones listed, roughly 70% were seen once; the top ten hold 15% to 17%. Whole-study findings and limits: Against age-matched healthy donors, baseline clonality ran higher and tracked circulating CD8+ T-cell counts. Public clonotypes, found uncommonly, either contracted or stayed stable on treatment.

The rearrangement uses TRBV27 and TRBJ2-7; 9 bases match TRBD1. The TCR was taken from a human donor with chronic lymphocytic leukemia. Sample: PBMCs, taken after 24 months of ibrutinib treatment. CDR3 in DNA: TGTGCCAGCAGTTGGACAGGGGCCCACGAGCAGTACTTC. Residues: CASSWTGAHEQYF.